This T cell receptor (beta chain) is from a study of blood T cell repertoires in COVID-19. V was pared by 4 bases and J by 6 bases, with 4 bases of the junction left unmatched. Germline V CDR1 and CDR2: SGHNT, YYREEE (reference sequence). This CDR3 is 13 amino acids long. Generated by immunoSEQ multiplex PCR, the TCRdb table keeps only in-frame clones and is missing some. The table includes about 85,000 clones, 75% to 95% detected once. The clonotype comes from a human donor with active COVID-19. The donor label of this sample is uncertain. Sequences were obtained from peripheral blood. This chain links TRBV5-4 with TRBJ2-7, with TRBD2 identical over 10 bases. CDR3 bases: TGTGCCAGCAGCATGGGACTAGCGTCCGAGCAGTACTTC. Amino acid sequence: CASSMGLASEQYF.